This TCR beta chain originates from a study of T cell responses to AZD1222 COVID-19 vaccine. CDR3 length equals 15 residues. Per the germline V gene, CDR1 is MNHNS and CDR2 is SASEGT. Trimming stripped 1 base from V and 6 bases from J, with 15 bases between. Measured with immunoSEQ multiplex PCR; TCRdb has only the in-frame clones, and not every one. The sample lists over 120,000 clones, 86% occurring once. This TCR derives from an adult who received the AZD1222 COVID-19 vaccine. Sequenced material: peripheral blood, taken 28 days after the second AZD1222 dose. The rearrangement joins TRBV6-1 to TRBJ1-2, with D possibly being TRBD1 (6 bases). DNA of the CDR3: TGTGCCAGCAGTGAAGGGCCACGGGGGCGAAATGGCTACACCTTC. Residues: CASSEGPRGRNGYTF.